The T cell receptor beta chain under discussion was sequenced for a study of T cell repertoires in cytomegalovirus infection. Study results and caveats: HLA-C-restricted TCR beta clonotypes specific for CMV led the ex vivo response.

TCRdb analysed the reads with MiXCR anew, one entry per CDR3 protein. The sample includes hundreds of thousands of distinct CDR3 sequences, about 24% of them seen just once. As regards this clonotype: Its antigen remains unidentified.

V lost 5 bases, J lost 2 bases, and 16 bases lay in between. Germline V CDR1 and CDR2: SEHNR, FQNEAQ (reference sequence). The CDR3 is 15 residues long. The clonotype comes from a human donor in good health (CMV status not recorded). Some clones in this sample may be carry-over from other donors' samples. Sequenced material: CD8+ T cells from PBMCs. The chain combines TRBV7-9 with TRBJ2-7; D not certain. For the CDR3, the DNA is TGTGCCAGCAGCCCCCCAAAGGCCGGCGCCTACGAGCAGTACTTC. Translating it yields CASSPPKAGAYEQYF.